One sample yielded the 6 T cell receptor beta chains listed below, sequenced in a study of shared clonotypes between healthy human individuals. TCRdb's copy holds only in-frame clones and misses some; the assay was immunoSEQ multiplex PCR. The data contain 1.5 million to 2.5 million clones, approximately 94% of them singletons. Cells designated naive CD8 were CD45RO-negative and were positively selected for CCR7, with terminally differentiated effector memory CD45RA+ cells excluded. Sequencing was done on a sample of naive CD8+ T cells sorted from blood. All receptors come from a man aged 18 to 29 in good health.

A few counts support this clone. The CDR3 sequence is CASSLGTGIDGYTF. For the CDR3, the DNA is TGTGCCAGCAGCTTAGGGACAGGGATTGATGGCTACACCTTC. This chain links TRBV7-9 with TRBJ1-2, with 8 bases identical to TRBD1. V lost 1 base, J lost 6 bases, and 4 bases stayed unmatched. The germline gives CDR1 SEHNR, CDR2 FQNEAQ (reference sequence). This CDR3 has 14 residues.

This chain uses TRBV4-1 with TRBJ2-1, with D possibly being TRBD1 or TRBD2 (5 bases each). Looked up from germline, CDR1 is MGHRA and CDR2 is YSYEKL. CDR3 length equals 17 residues. Trimming shortened V by 0 bases and J by 4 bases, and 16 bases separated the two germline ends. The DNA for the CDR3 is TGCGCCAGCAGCCAAGAATTCGCCTCGGGACCGTACAATGAGCAGTTCTTC. This gives the protein CASSQEFASGPYNEQFF.

The V call is TRBV28, the J call TRBJ1-1; D is possibly TRBD1 (6 bases). Trimming removed 8 bases from V and 2 bases from J, with 12 bases in between. Germline V gene data show CDR1 as MDHEN and CDR2 as SYDVKM. The CDR3 contains 13 residues. The CDR3 region has the DNA TGTGCCAGCCGAGGGGGGCTAAACACTGAAGCTTTCTTT. Translation gives CASRGGLNTEAFF.

This chain uses TRBV5-6 with TRBJ1-4, with no clear D. V was shortened by 0 bases and J by 5 bases, with 11 bases between the two germline ends. Germline V gene lookup returns CDR1 SGHDT and CDR2 YYEEEE. The CDR3 is 15 amino acids. The CDR3 DNA reads TGTGCCAGCAGCTTGGAGACTGCTGGGAATGAAAAACTGTTTTTT. It codes for CASSLETAGNEKLFF.

This clone was recorded only once. V is TRBV14 and J is TRBJ1-4; a weak D match, TRBD1 (5 bases). Germline V gene sequence: CDR1 SGHDN, CDR2 FVKESK. The CDR3 extends over 16 amino acids. V was trimmed by 1 base and J by 7 bases, leaving 16 bases between them. CDR3 protein: CASSQGVLQGGEKLFF. Written as DNA, the CDR3 is TGTGCCAGCAGCCAAGGAGTTCTCCAGGGTGGTGAAAAACTGTTTTTT.

The table lists this clone with a few counts. The chain couples TRBV19 to TRBJ1-1; no reliable D call. CDR3 length equals 11 residues. Germline V gives CDR1 LNHDA, CDR2 SQIVND (reference sequence). V dropped 5 bases and J dropped 9 bases, with 10 bases sitting between them. This chain's CDR3 is CASSDGIKAFF. CDR3 coding DNA: TGTGCCAGTAGTGACGGAATTAAAGCTTTCTTT.